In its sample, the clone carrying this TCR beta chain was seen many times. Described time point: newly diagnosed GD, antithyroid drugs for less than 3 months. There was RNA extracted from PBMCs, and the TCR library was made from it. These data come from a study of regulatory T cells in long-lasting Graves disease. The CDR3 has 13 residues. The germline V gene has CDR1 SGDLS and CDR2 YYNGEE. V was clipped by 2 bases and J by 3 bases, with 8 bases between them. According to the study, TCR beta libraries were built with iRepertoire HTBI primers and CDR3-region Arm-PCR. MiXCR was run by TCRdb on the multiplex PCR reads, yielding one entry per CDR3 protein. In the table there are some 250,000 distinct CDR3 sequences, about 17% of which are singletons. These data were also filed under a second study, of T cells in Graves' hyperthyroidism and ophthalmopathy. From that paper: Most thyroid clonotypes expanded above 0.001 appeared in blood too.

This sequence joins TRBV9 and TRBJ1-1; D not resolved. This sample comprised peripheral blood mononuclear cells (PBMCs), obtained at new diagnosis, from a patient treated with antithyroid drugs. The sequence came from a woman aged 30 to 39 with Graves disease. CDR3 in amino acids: CASSVREDTEAFF. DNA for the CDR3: TGTGCCAGCAGCGTCCGGGAGGACACTGAAGCTTTCTTT.